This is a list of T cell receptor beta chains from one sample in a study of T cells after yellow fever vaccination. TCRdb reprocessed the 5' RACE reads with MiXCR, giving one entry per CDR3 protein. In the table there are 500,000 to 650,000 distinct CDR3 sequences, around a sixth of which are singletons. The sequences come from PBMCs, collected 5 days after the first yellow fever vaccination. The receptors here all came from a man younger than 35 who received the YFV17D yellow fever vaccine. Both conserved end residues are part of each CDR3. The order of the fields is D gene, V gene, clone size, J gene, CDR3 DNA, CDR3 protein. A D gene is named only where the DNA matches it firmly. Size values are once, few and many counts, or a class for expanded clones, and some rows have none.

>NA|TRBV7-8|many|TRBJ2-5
TGTGCCAGCAGCTTAGGGCTGTCTCAAGAGACCCAGTACTTC
CASSLGLSQETQYF
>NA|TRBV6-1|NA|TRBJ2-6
TGTGCCAGCAGCCCTCTTTCCCTTTCAACAAGGCAGGGGGCCAACGTCCTGACTTTC
CASSPLSLSTRQGANVLTF
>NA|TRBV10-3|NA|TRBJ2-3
TGTGCCATCAGTGAATCTTACTCAGATACGCAGTATTTT
CAISESYSDTQYF
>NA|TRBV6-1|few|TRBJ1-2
TGTGCCAGCAGCCCGGACACCACGAACTATGGCTACACCTTC
CASSPDTTNYGYTF
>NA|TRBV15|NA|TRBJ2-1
TGTGCCACCAGCAGAGAACAGGCGGCCTACAATGAGCAGTTCTTC
CATSREQAAYNEQFF
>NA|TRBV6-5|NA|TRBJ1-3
TGTGCCAGCAGTTACGGCAGGGCTGGCACCATATATTTT
CASSYGRAGTIYF
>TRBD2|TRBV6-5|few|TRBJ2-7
TGTGCCAGCAGTTACTCCCTAGCGGGGGCTACCTACGAGCAGTACTTC
CASSYSLAGATYEQYF
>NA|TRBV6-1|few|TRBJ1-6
TGTGCCAGCAGCCGGGGGACACCCAATTCACCCCTCCACTTT
CASSRGTPNSPLHF
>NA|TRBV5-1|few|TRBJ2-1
TGCGCCAGCAGGGGGGAGGACACCTACAATGAGCAGTTCTTC
CASRGEDTYNEQFF
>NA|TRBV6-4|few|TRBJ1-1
TGTGCCAGCAGTGACTCGACTTCGCGAGCTTTCTTT
CASSDSTSRAFF
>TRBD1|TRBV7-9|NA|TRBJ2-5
TGTGCCAGCAGCCCACATCCGGGACAGGTCCAAGAGACCCAGTACTTC
CASSPHPGQVQETQYF
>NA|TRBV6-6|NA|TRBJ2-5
TGTGCCAGCAGTTACGGCCAAGAGACCCAGTACTTC
CASSYGQETQYF
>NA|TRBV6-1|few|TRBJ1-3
TGTGCCAGCAGCCCCAGGGTTTCAGGAAACACCATATATTTT
CASSPRVSGNTIYF
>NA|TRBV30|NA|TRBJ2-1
TGTGCCTGGAGTACCGGGACTGGGCAGTTCTTC
CAWSTGTGQFF
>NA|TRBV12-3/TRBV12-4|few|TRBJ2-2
TGTGCCAGCAGTTTTTCCTTAGGAGTCGGGGAGCTGTTTTTT
CASSFSLGVGELFF
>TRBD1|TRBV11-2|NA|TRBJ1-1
TGTGCCAGCAGCTCACCCAAGCGACAGGGGGCTTTTGAAGCTTTCTTT
CASSSPKRQGAFEAFF
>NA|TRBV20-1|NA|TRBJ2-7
TGCAGTGCTAGAGCACCTAGTAGTGGGTACGAGCAGTACTTC
CSARAPSSGYEQYF
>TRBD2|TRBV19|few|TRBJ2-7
TGTGCCAGTAGTATTTCTGCCCTCGGGGGGGACGAGCAGTACTTC
CASSISALGGDEQYF
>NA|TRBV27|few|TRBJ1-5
TGTGCCAGCAGTTTCCAGGGGTCGGACCAGCCCCAGCATTTT
CASSFQGSDQPQHF
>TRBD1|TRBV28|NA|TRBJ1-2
TGTGCCAGCGGGGAACCGGGACAGCGCCACTATGGCTACACCTTC
CASGEPGQRHYGYTF
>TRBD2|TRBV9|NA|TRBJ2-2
TGTGCCAGCAGTCCCCGGGGGGCGAACACCGGGGAGCTGTTTTTT
CASSPRGANTGELFF
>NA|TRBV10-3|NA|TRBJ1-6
TGTGCCATCTCCCTTGGCGATGGGAATTCACCCCTCCACTTT
CAISLGDGNSPLHF
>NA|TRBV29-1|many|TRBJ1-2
TGCAGCGTTGGTTCCGATCTCTATGGCTACACCTTC
CSVGSDLYGYTF
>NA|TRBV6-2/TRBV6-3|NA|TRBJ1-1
TGTGCCAGCATAAGGGATATCCCTGAAGCTTTCTTT
CASIRDIPEAFF
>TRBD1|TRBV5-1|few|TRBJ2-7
TGCGCCAGCAGCTTAAGACAGGGGGAAGTGGCTTACGAGCAGTACTTC
CASSLRQGEVAYEQYF
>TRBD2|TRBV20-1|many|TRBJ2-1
TGCAGTGCTAGGTTAGCGGGGGGGCCGTACAATGAGCAGTTCTTC
CSARLAGGPYNEQFF
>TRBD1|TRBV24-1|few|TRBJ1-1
TGTGCCACCAGTGACCATAGACAGGGGAGGCCCACTGAAGCTTTCTTT
CATSDHRQGRPTEAFF
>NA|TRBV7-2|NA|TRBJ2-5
TGTGCCAGCAGCTTAAGTGGGCCTTCCATAGAAGAGACCCAGTACTTC
CASSLSGPSIEETQYF
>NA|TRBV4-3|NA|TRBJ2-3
TGCGCCAGCAGCCAAGAAGGACAGCACACAGATACGCAGTATTTT
CASSQEGQHTDTQYF
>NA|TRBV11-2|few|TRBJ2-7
TGTGCCAGCAGCCTCGTGGGTCCCGAGCAGTACTTC
CASSLVGPEQYF
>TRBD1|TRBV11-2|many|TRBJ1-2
TGTGCCAGCAGCTTCGGACAGGGATCGTTTGGCTACACCTTC
CASSFGQGSFGYTF
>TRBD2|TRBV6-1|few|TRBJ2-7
TGTGCCAGCAGTACCCCTACTAGCGGGGGGCAGTACGAGCAGTACTTC
CASSTPTSGGQYEQYF
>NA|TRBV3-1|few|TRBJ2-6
TGTGCCAGCAGCCATTCTGGGGACTCTGGGGCCAACGTCCTGACTTTC
CASSHSGDSGANVLTF
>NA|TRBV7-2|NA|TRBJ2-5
TGTGCCAGCAGCTTCGGCCAGGGAGGTGATTGGGAGACCCAGTACTTC
CASSFGQGGDWETQYF
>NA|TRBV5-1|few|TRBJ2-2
TGCGCCAGCAGCTTGAGCAGGCGAACCGGGGAGCTGTTTTTT
CASSLSRRTGELFF
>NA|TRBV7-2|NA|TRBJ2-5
TGTGCCAGCAGCTTAAACAGGGCGGGCGAGACCCAGTACTTC
CASSLNRAGETQYF